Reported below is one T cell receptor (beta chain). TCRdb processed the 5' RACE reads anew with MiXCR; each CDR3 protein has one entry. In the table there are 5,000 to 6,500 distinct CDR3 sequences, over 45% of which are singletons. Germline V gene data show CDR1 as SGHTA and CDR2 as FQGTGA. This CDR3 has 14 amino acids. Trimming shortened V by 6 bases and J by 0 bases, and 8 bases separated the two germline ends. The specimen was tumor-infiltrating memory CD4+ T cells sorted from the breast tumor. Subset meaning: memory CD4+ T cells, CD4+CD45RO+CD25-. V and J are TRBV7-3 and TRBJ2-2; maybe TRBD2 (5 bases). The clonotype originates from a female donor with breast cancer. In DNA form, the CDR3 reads TGTGCCAGCAGGCGGGCTTCGAACACCGGGGAGCTGTTTTTT. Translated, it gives CASRRASNTGELFF. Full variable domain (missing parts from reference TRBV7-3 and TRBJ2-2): GAGVSQTPSNKVTEKGKYVELRCDPISGHTALYWYRQSLGQGPEFLIYFQGTGAADDSGLPNDRFFAVRPEGSVSTLKIQRTERGDSAVYLCASRRASNTGELFFGEGSRLTVL.